Shown below are 29 T cell receptor beta chains from a single sample sequenced in a study of T cells in Graves' hyperthyroidism and ophthalmopathy (dated by TCRdb to between 2018 and 2020). Library creation used multiplex PCR. The data were produced on an Illumina HiSeq 2000. The TCR beta CDR3 regions were amplified from RNA transcripts. For the first round of RT-PCR on the TCR CDR3, the HTBI primer set was used together with the Qiagen OneStep RT-PCR kit. TCRdb handled the public reads itself, with Q25 trimming in fastp and clone calling in MiXCR, and kept productive beta chains. Identical CDR3 proteins give one entry, which carries the most common genes and DNA. The sample table holds around 720,000 distinct CDR3 sequences, of which approximately 40% were seen once. The ten largest clonotypes hold roughly 30% of the sample. Sequenced: blood. The receptors were gathered from a woman in her thirties or forties with Graves' hyperthyroidism.

This chain joins TRBV2 and TRBJ1-2; D unresolved. Trimming pared 1 base from V and 3 bases from J, leaving 9 bases between. The CDR3 contains 14 residues. Germline CDR1 and CDR2: SNHLY and FYNNEI. CDR3 region: CASSEGTGDYGYTF. Here the CDR3 DNA reads TGTGCCAGCAGTGAAGGGACGGGCGACTATGGCTACACCTTC. Drawing the rest from reference TRBV2 and TRBJ1-2, the complete variable domain is EPEVTQTPSHQVTQMGQEVILRCVPISNHLYFYWYRQILGQKVEFLVSFYNNEISEKSEIFDDQFSVERPDGSNFTLKIRSTKLEDSAMYFCASSEGTGDYGYTFGSGTRLTVV.

The chain's CDR3 is CASSQDPGALNTEAFF. The CDR3 nucleotides read TGCGCCAGCAGCCAAGATCCAGGTGCCCTGAACACTGAAGCTTTCTTT. This rearrangement joins TRBV4-3 to TRBJ1-1; the D is unclear. Germline CDR1 reads LGHNA; CDR2 reads YSLEER. Trimming left V 0 bases short and J 0 bases short, with 11 bases between. The CDR3 has 16 residues.

The rearrangement links TRBV7-8 to TRBJ2-7; a weak D match, TRBD2 (5 bases). V was clipped by 4 bases and J by 0 bases, with 13 bases between them. The germline CDR1 and CDR2 sequences are SGHVS and FQNEAQ. The CDR3 spans 15 residues. The DNA of the CDR3 is TGTGCCAGCAGCTCCGAGGGAGAGCTCTCCTACGAGCAGTACTTC. Protein: CASSSEGELSYEQYF.

This clonotype was detected ten times or more. The gene calls are TRBV24-1 and TRBJ2-6, with D perhaps matching TRBD2 (6 bases). The V gene's germline CDR1 is KGHDR and CDR2 SFDVKD. The CDR3 totals 16 residues. Between the trimmed V and J ends, which lost 1 base and 0 bases, there was a span of 6 bases. The CDR3 spells CATSDFSGSGANVLTF. The CDR3 bases are TGTGCCACCAGTGATTTTAGCGGCTCTGGGGCCAACGTCCTGACTTTC.

V and J are TRBV11-2 and TRBJ1-2; 8 nucleotides agree with TRBD1. With V trimmed by 6 bases and J by 4 bases, 4 bases remained unmatched. CDR1 and CDR2 (germline): SGHAT, FQNNGV. The CDR3 loop spans 13 amino acids. This CDR3 is CASRTGQGYGYTF. The CDR3 DNA is TGTGCCAGCAGAACCGGACAGGGCTATGGCTACACCTTC. Full variable domain (rest looked up from reference TRBV11-2 and TRBJ1-2): EAGVAQSPRYKIIEKRQSVAFWCNPISGHATLYWYQQILGQGPKLLIQFQNNGVVDDSQLPKDRFSAERLKGVDSTLKIQPAKLEDSAVYLCASRTGQGYGYTFGSGTRLTVV.

Note on this clonotype: A read error may explain this, as a much larger clone is one base away. This chain connects TRBV7-2 to TRBJ1-2; D is perhaps TRBD1 (5 bases). Germline V gives CDR1 SGHTA, CDR2 FQGNSA. This CDR3 is 14 amino acids long. V was cut by 6 bases and J by 4 bases, with 15 bases left in between. The CDR3 loop is CASRPDKDTYGYTF. CDR3 DNA sequence: TGTGCCAGCAGGCCAGACAAGGACACCTATGGCTACACCTTC. The complete variable domain, with remaining parts taken from reference TRBV7-2 and TRBJ1-2, reads GAGVSQSPSNKVTEKGKDVELRCDPISGHTALYWYRQSLGQGLEFLIYFQGNSAPDKSGLPSDRFSAERTGGSVSTLTIQRTQQEDSAVYLCASRPDKDTYGYTFGSGTRLTVV.

This clonotype was detected many times. The V gene is TRBV25-1, the J gene TRBJ1-5; D call uncertain. V was clipped by 1 base and J by 4 bases, with 8 bases between them. Germline-derived CDR1 and CDR2 are MGHDK and SYGVNS. The CDR3 loop spans 14 amino acids. The CDR3 sequence is CASSELLENQPQHF. CDR3 bases: TGTGCCAGCAGTGAATTATTGGAAAATCAGCCCCAGCATTTT.

The sample holds many counts of this clonotype. The V gene is TRBV7-2, the J gene TRBJ1-5; 8 bases are a match to TRBD1. Trimming took 5 bases from V and 13 from J; bases not matched to a gene: 10. The CDR3 is 13 residues long. Germline values: CDR1 SGHTA, CDR2 FQGNSA. The CDR3 protein is CASSQTGQGRQHF. For the CDR3, the DNA is TGTGCCAGCAGCCAAACCGGACAGGGCCGACAGCATTTT.

This clonotype was recorded many times. The chain joins TRBV12-3 or TRBV12-4 to TRBJ1-5; D unclear. V lost 6 bases to trimming and J lost 0 bases, with 9 bases between them. There are 14 residues in the CDR3. In nucleotides, the CDR3 is TGTGCCAGCAGGGACCGGTATAGCAATCAGCCCCAGCATTTT. This translates into CASRDRYSNQPQHF.

This chain uses TRBV7-3 with TRBJ2-5; D is uncertain. This CDR3 is 15 amino acids long. Looked up from germline, CDR1 is SGHTA and CDR2 is FQGTGA. V lost 0 bases, J lost 5 bases, and 13 bases lay in between. Here the CDR3 reads CASSLTTGTTETQYF. Written as DNA, the CDR3 is TGTGCCAGCAGCTTAACGACTGGTACTACCGAGACCCAGTACTTC.

This clonotype was counted ten times or more. This rearrangement joins TRBV7-9 to TRBJ2-6; D not resolved. The CDR3 length is 14 residues. Germline V gene sequence: CDR1 SEHNR, CDR2 FQNEAQ (reference sequence). V was trimmed by 7 bases and J by 1 base, leaving 8 bases between them. CDR3 protein: CASNPPSGANVLTF. In DNA form, the CDR3 reads TGTGCCAGCAACCCCCCTTCTGGGGCCAACGTCCTGACTTTC.

As regards this clonotype: This may be a read error, as it is one base from a much larger clone. The chain has TRBV10-3 and TRBJ1-3; possibly TRBD1 for D (5 bases). The CDR3 consists of 15 residues. Germline CDR1 ENHRY, CDR2 SYGVKD. The CDR3 DNA reads TGTGCCATCAGGGAAATCAGGGTCTCTGGAAACACCGTATATTTT. Translating it yields CAIREIRVSGNTVYF.

This clonotype was seen repeatedly, ten times or more. The V gene is TRBV7-8, the J gene TRBJ1-2; D unclear. With 1 base removed from V and 4 bases from J, the gap between germline ends came to 10 bases. The CDR3 spans 14 residues. The germline gives CDR1 SGHVS, CDR2 FQNEAQ. The CDR3 DNA follows: TGTGCCAGCAGCTTAGAAAAAATGGGCTATGGCTACACCTTC. Amino acids: CASSLEKMGYGYTF.

The genes are TRBV12-3 or TRBV12-4 and TRBJ2-2, with unresolved D. The CDR3 sequence is 14 residues long. Trimming took off 10 bases at V and 6 bases at J, with 18 bases between the two ends. The CDR3 spells CATDTSNRAGELFF. CDR3 coding DNA: TGTGCCACCGACACGTCAAATCGGGCCGGGGAGCTGTTTTTT.

The chain links TRBV2 to TRBJ1-1; D not certain. The CDR3 loop spans 15 amino acids. CDR1 is SNHLY, CDR2 FYNNEI, per germline. V lost 5 bases and J lost 8, with 21 bases in between. The CDR3 DNA reads TGTGCCAGCAGTTCCGAGGCCAGCCTCCGAGTAGAAGCTTTCTTT. This encodes CASSSEASLRVEAFF.

In regard to this clonotype: An end of the junction differs from the germline gene, which may be a read error. The CDR3 sequence: CASSHLGQDEQYF. Here the CDR3 DNA reads TGCGCCAGCAGCCACCTAGGACAGGACGAGCAGTACTTC. The genes are TRBV5-4 and TRBJ2-7; the match to TRBD1 covers 7 bases. The CDR3 is 13 residues long. The germline CDR1 and CDR2 sequences are SGHNT and YYREEE (reference sequence).

The table lists this clonotype with many counts. This chain connects TRBV20-1 to TRBJ2-5; D is ambiguous. The germline gives CDR1 DFQATT, CDR2 SNEGSKA (reference sequence). CDR3 length equals 15 residues. Trimming stripped 0 bases from V and 2 bases from J, with 13 bases between. CDR3 in amino acids: CSARDLGRVQETQYF. The DNA of the CDR3 is TGCAGTGCTAGAGATCTCGGAAGGGTACAAGAGACCCAGTACTTC.

This clonotype was seen more than once but under ten times. The chain couples TRBV7-2 to TRBJ1-4; 9 bases agree with TRBD1. The CDR3 runs 18 residues. Trimming cost V 2 bases and J 0 bases; bases outside gene matches: 7. Germline V gene sequence: CDR1 SGHTA, CDR2 FQGNSA. DNA for the CDR3: TGTGCCAGCAGCTTAAATTGGGACAGGGCCGCAACTAATGAAAAACTGTTTTTT. Residues: CASSLNWDRAATNEKLFF.

This chain joins TRBV7-3 and TRBJ1-1; D is ambiguous. Germline V gene lookup returns CDR1 SGHTA and CDR2 FQGTGA. V lost 5 bases, J lost 0 bases, and 13 bases lay in between. This CDR3 is built from 15 residues. The chain's CDR3 is CASSLLRTVNTEAFF. CDR3 bases: TGTGCCAGCAGCCTCCTGAGGACCGTGAACACTGAAGCTTTCTTT.

This clonotype was seen ten or more times. The chain carries TRBV15 and TRBJ1-3; D not certain. Trimming shortened V by 5 bases and J by 4 bases, and 9 bases separated the two germline ends. This CDR3 has 13 residues. The germline V gene has CDR1 LNHNV and CDR2 YYDKDF (reference sequence). The CDR3 DNA sequence: TGTGCCACCAGCGGTCAAGCGGGAAACACCATATATTTT. Amino acid sequence: CATSGQAGNTIYF.

This clonotype has more than one count but fewer than ten. The chain uses TRBV12-3 or TRBV12-4 and TRBJ1-1; tentatively, D is TRBD1 (5 bases). The CDR3 is 13 amino acids. V was cut by 10 bases and J by 6 bases, with 18 bases left in between. For the CDR3, the DNA is TGTGCCACCCGCCGGGACCGAGGGGCTGAAGCTTTCTTT. As protein: CATRRDRGAEAFF.

The chain uses TRBV19 and TRBJ1-3; D call uncertain. The V gene lost 7 bases and the J gene lost 7 bases, with 14 bases spanning the gap. CDR3 length: 13 residues. From germline, CDR1 is LNHDA and CDR2 SQIVND (reference sequence). The chain's CDR3 is CASNRQEGNTIYF. The CDR3 nucleotides are TGTGCCAGTAACCGGCAGGAGGGTAACACCATATATTTT.

In this sample, this clonotype turned up many times. The chain has TRBV10-3 and TRBJ2-7, with 11 bases that match TRBD2. The CDR3 consists of 16 residues. CDR1 and CDR2 (germline): ENHRY, SYGVKD. The J segment lost 1 base and the V segment lost 6 bases, leaving 8 bases of the junction unmatched. The CDR3 region has the DNA TGTGCCATCAGGCTCGGGACTAGCGGATTTTCCTACGAGCAGTACTTC. Translating it yields CAIRLGTSGFSYEQYF.

V and J are TRBV7-8 and TRBJ2-3, with no clear D. V lost 7 bases, J lost 2 bases, and 10 bases lay in between. This CDR3 has 13 residues. Germline V gives CDR1 SGHVS, CDR2 FQNEAQ. The CDR3 DNA is TGTGCCAGCACCCCGCAGCCCACAGATACGCAGTATTTT. Residues: CASTPQPTDTQYF.

The chain employs TRBV10-3 and TRBJ1-2; D call uncertain. Trimming pared 3 bases from V and 0 bases from J, leaving 11 bases between. CDR1 is ENHRY and CDR2 is SYGVKD in the germline V gene. The CDR3 is 15 amino acids. In DNA form, the CDR3 reads TGTGCCATCAGTGACCGATCGTTAGCTAACTATGGCTACACCTTC. It encodes CAISDRSLANYGYTF.

This clonotype was observed many times. The rearrangement links TRBV4-3 to TRBJ1-2; D not resolved. Germline-derived CDR1 and CDR2 are LGHNA and YSLEER. Trimming pared 6 bases from V and 1 base from J, leaving 9 bases between. The CDR3 is 13 amino acids. The CDR3 DNA follows: TGCGCCAGCAGTGCAAATTTTAACTATGGCTACACCTTC. The encoded protein is CASSANFNYGYTF.

This clonotype was seen once. This chain connects TRBV20-1 to TRBJ2-6; maybe TRBD2 (7 bases). Per the germline V gene, CDR1 is DFQATT and CDR2 is SNEGSKA (reference sequence). Trimming removed 1 base from V and 0 bases from J, with 13 bases in between. This CDR3 contains 17 residues. As DNA, the CDR3 is TGCAGTGCTAGAGGGGGAGGGGGGGACTCTGGGGCCAACGTCCTGACTTTC. It specifies CSARGGGGDSGANVLTF.

V and J are TRBV11-2 and TRBJ1-5; weak D call: TRBD1 (6 bases). This CDR3 spans 17 amino acids. Trimming shortened V by 5 bases and J by 0 bases, and 17 bases separated the two germline ends. Looked up from germline, CDR1 is SGHAT and CDR2 is FQNNGV. The CDR3 region is CASSLQDGQYSNQPQHF. The CDR3, as DNA: TGTGCCAGCAGCCTGCAAGATGGACAGTATAGCAATCAGCCCCAGCATTTT.

This clonotype was counted many times. The chain links TRBV9 to TRBJ2-5; TRBD1 might be the D (5 bases). The CDR3 consists of 14 residues. V was cut by 3 bases and J by 5 bases, with 14 bases left in between. Germline assignment: CDR1 SGDLS and CDR2 YYNGEE. The CDR3 DNA reads TGTGCCAGCAGCGGGACACCGATAGAGGAGACCCAGTACTTC. Translating it yields CASSGTPIEETQYF.